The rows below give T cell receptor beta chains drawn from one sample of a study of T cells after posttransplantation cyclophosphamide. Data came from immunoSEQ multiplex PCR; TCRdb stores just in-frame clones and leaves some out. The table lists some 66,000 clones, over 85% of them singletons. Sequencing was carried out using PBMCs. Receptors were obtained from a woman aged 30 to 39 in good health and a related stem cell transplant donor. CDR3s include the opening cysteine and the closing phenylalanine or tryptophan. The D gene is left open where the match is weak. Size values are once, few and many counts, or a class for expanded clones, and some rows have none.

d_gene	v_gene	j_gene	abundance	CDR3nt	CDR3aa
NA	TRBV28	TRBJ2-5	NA	TGTGCCAGCAGTTTAGCAGGGGACTCTCAAGAGACCCAGTACTTC	CASSLAGDSQETQYF
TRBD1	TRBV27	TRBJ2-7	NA	TGTGCCAGCAGTCCCCCCGGACAGGGGGCCCACGAGCAGTACTTC	CASSPPGQGAHEQYF
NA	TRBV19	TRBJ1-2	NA	TGTGCCAGTAGTTTGGGCAGGGGTAGAGCTAACTATGGCTACACCTTC	CASSLGRGRANYGYTF
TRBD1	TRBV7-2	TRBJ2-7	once	TGTGCCAGCAGCTTAGGCTTGGACAGGGCAGGCTACGAGCAGTACTTC	CASSLGLDRAGYEQYF
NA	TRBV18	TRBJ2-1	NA	TGTGCCAGCTCACCCGGGTGGCCCTCCTACAATGAGCAGTTCTTC	CASSPGWPSYNEQFF
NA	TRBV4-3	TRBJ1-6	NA	TGCGCCAGCAGCCAAGACCTCCACTATTCACCCCTCCACTTT	CASSQDLHYSPLHF
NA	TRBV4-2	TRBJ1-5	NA	TGTGCCAGCAGCCAAGAATCAGGGGGCAATCAGCCCCAGCATTTT	CASSQESGGNQPQHF
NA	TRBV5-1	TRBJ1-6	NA	TGCGCCAGCAGCTTCGGGCAGATAGATAATTCACCCCTCCACTTT	CASSFGQIDNSPLHF
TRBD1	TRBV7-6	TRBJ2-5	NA	TGTGCCAGCAGCCTTATGACAGGGATAGGCCAAGAGACCCAGTACTTC	CASSLMTGIGQETQYF
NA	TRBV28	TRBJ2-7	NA	TGTGCCAGCAGTTTTGACGGTTACGAGCAGTACTTC	CASSFDGYEQYF
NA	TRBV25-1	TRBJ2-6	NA	TGTGCCAGCAGTGAAATGAAGGGGACGCCCGACGTCCTGACTTTC	CASSEMKGTPDVLTF
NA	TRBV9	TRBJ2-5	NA	TGTGCCAGCAGCGTAGGGGGGGGCAGGGAGACCCAGTACTTC	CASSVGGGRETQYF
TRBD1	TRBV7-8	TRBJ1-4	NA	TGTGCCAGCAGCTCAGGGGGGACAGGGCCTTATTTTGAAAAACTGTTTTTT	CASSSGGTGPYFEKLFF
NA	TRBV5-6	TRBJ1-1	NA	TGTGCCAGCAGCTTGGATCTCGGGTTTAACACTGAAGCTTTCTTT	CASSLDLGFNTEAFF
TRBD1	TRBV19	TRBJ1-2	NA	TGTGCCAGTAGTATATGGGACAGAGCTAACTATGGCTACACCTTC	CASSIWDRANYGYTF
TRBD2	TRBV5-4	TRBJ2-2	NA	TGTGCCAGCAGCTTGGGAGGCGCAGCGGGGGGCACCGGGGAGCTGTTTTTT	CASSLGGAAGGTGELFF
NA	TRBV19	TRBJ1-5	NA	TGTGCCAGTAGTATACCCCCCGGACATAATAGCAATCAGCCCCAGCATTTT	CASSIPPGHNSNQPQHF
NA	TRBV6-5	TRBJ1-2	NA	TGTGCCAGCAGTTTTTCGGACGGTAATGGCTACACCTTC	CASSFSDGNGYTF
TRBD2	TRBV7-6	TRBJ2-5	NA	TGTGCCAGCAGCGGGACTACCCAAGAGACCCAGTACTTC	CASSGTTQETQYF
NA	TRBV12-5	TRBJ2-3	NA	TGTGCTAGTGGTTTTGAAAGCGGCACAGATACGCAGTATTTT	CASGFESGTDTQYF
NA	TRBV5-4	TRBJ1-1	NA	TGTGCCAGCAGCTTAGGGGGTGGGATCCCTGAAGCTTTCTTT	CASSLGGGIPEAFF
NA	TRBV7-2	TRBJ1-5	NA	TGTGCCAGCAGCCGGCAAGGGCTTGCGGTCGGTCAGCCCCAGCATTTT	CASSRQGLAVGQPQHF
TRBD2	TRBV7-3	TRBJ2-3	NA	TGTGCCAGCAGCCCCCACAGCGGGGCTAGCACAGATACGCAGTATTTT	CASSPHSGASTDTQYF
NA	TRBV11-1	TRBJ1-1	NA	TGTGCCAGCAGCTTAGTAGACAGGAACACTGAAGCTTTCTTT	CASSLVDRNTEAFF
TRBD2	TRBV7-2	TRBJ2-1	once	TGTGCCAGCAGCTTAGACGCCGGGAGGGGTGAGCAGTTCTTC	CASSLDAGRGEQFF
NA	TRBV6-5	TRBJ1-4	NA	TGTGCCAGCAGCCAAGGGGGGTCAACTAATGAAAAACTGTTTTTT	CASSQGGSTNEKLFF
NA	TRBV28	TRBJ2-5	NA	TGTGCCAGCAGACCTCCCAGGGGAAGTGAGACCCAGTACTTC	CASRPPRGSETQYF
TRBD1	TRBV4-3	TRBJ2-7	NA	TGCGCCAGCAGCCGCTTGCCGGACAGGGGCTACGAGCAGTACTTC	CASSRLPDRGYEQYF
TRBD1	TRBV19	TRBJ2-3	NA	TGTGCCAGTAGTATGGGACAGCCGGTAGTTTTAACAGATACGCAGTATTTT	CASSMGQPVVLTDTQYF
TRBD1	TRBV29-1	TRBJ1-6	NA	TGCAGCGTTGCAGAGGGACAGGGAGTTTCACCCCTCCACTTT	CSVAEGQGVSPLHF
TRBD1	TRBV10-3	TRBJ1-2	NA	TGTGCCATCAGTGAGGCCCCGGGACAGGGAAATGGCTACACCTTC	CAISEAPGQGNGYTF
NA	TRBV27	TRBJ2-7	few	TGTGCCAGCAGGTCGCAAGGGAAGCAGTACTTC	CASRSQGKQYF
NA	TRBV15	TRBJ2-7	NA	TGTGCCACTAAAAGCTTGGAAACCTACGAGCAGTACTTC	CATKSLETYEQYF
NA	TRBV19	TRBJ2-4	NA	TGTGCCAGTAGCCCAGGTCTCCGGGGGACAGCGCCCCAGTACTTC	CASSPGLRGTAPQYF
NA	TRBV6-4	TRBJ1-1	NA	TGTGCCAGCAGTGACTACCTGAACACTGAAGCTTTCTTT	CASSDYLNTEAFF
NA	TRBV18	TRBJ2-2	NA	TGTGCCAGCTCACCTTCAGACACGAACACCGGGGAGCTGTTTTTT	CASSPSDTNTGELFF
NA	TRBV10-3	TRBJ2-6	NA	TGTGCCATCAGTGAGTCTGCGGGAACTGGGGCCAACGTCCTGACTTTC	CAISESAGTGANVLTF
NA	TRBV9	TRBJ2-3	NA	TGTGCCAGCAGCGTATTTCGGGCGGTCAGCACAGATACGCAGTATTTT	CASSVFRAVSTDTQYF
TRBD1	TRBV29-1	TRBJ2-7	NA	TGCAGCGTCCTTAGGGACAGGGCCACCCCGTCCTACGAGCAGTACTTC	CSVLRDRATPSYEQYF
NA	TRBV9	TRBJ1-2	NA	TGTGCCAGCCGATCAGGGCCGGTTGGCTACACCTTC	CASRSGPVGYTF
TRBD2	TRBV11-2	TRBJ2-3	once	TGTGCCAGCAGCTTCCATTTCAGATTAGCGGGATCAGATACGCAGTATTTT	CASSFHFRLAGSDTQYF
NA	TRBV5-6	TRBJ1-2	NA	TGTGCCAGCAGCCCGTTTGGGGGCGACTATGGCTACACCTTC	CASSPFGGDYGYTF
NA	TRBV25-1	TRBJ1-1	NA	TGTGCCAGCAGCCTAGACGCCGGGAACACTGAAGCTTTCTTT	CASSLDAGNTEAFF
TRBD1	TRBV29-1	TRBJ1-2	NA	TGCAGCGTGGAAGCCGGGACAGGGTATGGCTACACCTTC	CSVEAGTGYGYTF
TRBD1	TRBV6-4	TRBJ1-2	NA	TGTGCCAGCAGTCGGGCAGGGGGCGACTCTGGCTACACCTTC	CASSRAGGDSGYTF
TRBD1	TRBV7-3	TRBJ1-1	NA	TGTGCCAGCAGCCGAGACATCTTACAGGGGGTCTCGAACACTGAAGCTTTCTTT	CASSRDILQGVSNTEAFF
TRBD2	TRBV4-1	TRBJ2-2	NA	TGCGCCAGCAGCCAAGCTCTAGCGGGGGGTCGCGGCGGGGAGCTGTTTTTT	CASSQALAGGRGGELFF
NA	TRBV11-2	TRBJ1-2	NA	TGTGCCAGCAGCTTAGATTTACGACAGCCCTATGGCTACACCTTC	CASSLDLRQPYGYTF
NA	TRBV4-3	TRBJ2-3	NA	TGCGCCAGCAGCCGACTCCCCGGGGCCCCTAACACAGATACGCAGTATTTT	CASSRLPGAPNTDTQYF
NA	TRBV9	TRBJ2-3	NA	TGTGCCAGCAGCCTCTTTATACAGGATACGCAGTATTTT	CASSLFIQDTQYF
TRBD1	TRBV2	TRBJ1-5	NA	TGTGCCAGCAGGACTTTTGGACAGGGTGGGCAGCCCCAGCATTTT	CASRTFGQGGQPQHF
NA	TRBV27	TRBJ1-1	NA	TGTGCCAGCAGTCCCGGTACCGGCACTGAAGCTTTCTTT	CASSPGTGTEAFF
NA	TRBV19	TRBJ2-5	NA	TGTGCCAGTAGAGTCTCGGGGGTAGAGACCCAGTACTTC	CASRVSGVETQYF
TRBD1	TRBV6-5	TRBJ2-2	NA	TGTGCCAGCAGTTCCGGACAGGGTATGGACACCGGGGAGCTGTTTTTT	CASSSGQGMDTGELFF
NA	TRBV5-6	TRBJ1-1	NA	TGTGCCAGCAGCTTGGGGTCTGGGGTGTGGGCTTTCTTT	CASSLGSGVWAFF
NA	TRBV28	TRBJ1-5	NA	TGTGCCAGCAGGTGGCAGGATCAGCCCCAGCATTTT	CASRWQDQPQHF
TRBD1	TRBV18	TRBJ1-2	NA	TGTGCCAGCTCACCGGAGGGACAGGCGAACTATGGCTACACCTTC	CASSPEGQANYGYTF
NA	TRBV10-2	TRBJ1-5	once	TGCGCCAGCACCGACAGTAGCAATCAGCCCCAGCATTTT	CASTDSSNQPQHF
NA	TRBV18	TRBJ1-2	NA	TGTGCCAGCTCACCCTCCGTGACGGGGAACTATGGCTACACCTTC	CASSPSVTGNYGYTF